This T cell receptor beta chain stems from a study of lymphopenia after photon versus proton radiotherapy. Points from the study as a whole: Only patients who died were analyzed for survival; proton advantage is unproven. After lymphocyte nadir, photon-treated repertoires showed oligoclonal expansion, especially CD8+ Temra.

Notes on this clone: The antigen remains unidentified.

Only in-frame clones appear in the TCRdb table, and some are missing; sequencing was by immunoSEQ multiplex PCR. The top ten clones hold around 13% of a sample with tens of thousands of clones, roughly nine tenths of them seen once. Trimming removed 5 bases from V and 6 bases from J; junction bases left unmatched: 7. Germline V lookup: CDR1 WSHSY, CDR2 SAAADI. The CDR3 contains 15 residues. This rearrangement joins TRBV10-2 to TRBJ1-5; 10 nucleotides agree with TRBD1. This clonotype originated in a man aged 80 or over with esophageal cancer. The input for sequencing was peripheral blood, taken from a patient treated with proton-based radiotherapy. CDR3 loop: CASSRTGGLGQPQHF. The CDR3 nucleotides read TGCGCCAGCAGTCGGACAGGGGGGTTAGGTCAGCCCCAGCATTTT.